This TCR beta chain was found in a study of OX40 agonist ivuxolimab in advanced cancers. Study-level background: Ivuxolimab, an antibody acting as an agonist of OX40 (CD134), was used to treat patients. The dose-escalation group included hepatocellular carcinoma, melanoma, renal cell carcinoma and head and neck cancer. In three patients, partial responses were observed, one with hepatocellular carcinoma and two with cutaneous melanoma. General study results and limits: Normalized expansion of T-cell clones was also low for some nonresponders.

The length of the CDR3 is 14 residues. The junction had 12 bases not matched to a gene; V was cut back by 6 bases and J by 8 bases. The germline V gene encodes CDR1 MNHEY and CDR2 SVGAGI. Comment on this clone: The antigen is not known.

The repertoire was sequenced with immunoSEQ multiplex PCR; TCRdb's copy has only in-frame clones and lacks some. There are tens of thousands of clones in the sample; roughly 87% occur only once, and over 0.25% lies in the top ten. V is TRBV6-5 and J is TRBJ1-2; 7 nucleotides agree with TRBD1. The specimen was CD4+ or CD8+ T cells sorted from blood, collected in a trial of the OX40 agonist ivuxolimab. The sequence was collected from an adult with an advanced solid tumor such as melanoma, head and neck, liver or kidney cancer. The CDR3 protein is CASSRTLDREGYTF. The CDR3 DNA is TGTGCCAGCAGCAGAACCCTAGACAGGGAGGGCTACACCTTC.